This T cell receptor (beta chain) derives from a study of blood T cells in healthy people across ages. CDR1 and CDR2 (germline): MNHEY, SMNVEV (reference sequence). With 7 bases clipped from V and 6 bases from J, the junction kept 5 bases outside the gene matches. The CDR3 is made up of 12 amino acids. The use of a sample-barcoded 5' primer and a J-beta primer mix characterized a second PCR of roughly 6 to 11 cycles. TCRdb re-called the 5' RACE reads through MiXCR, storing one row per CDR3 protein. The sample lists more than 800,000 distinct CDR3 sequences, under 45% occurring once. This TCR was sampled from a woman aged 55-69 years in good health. V gene TRBV27 combines with J gene TRBJ2-7; 8 positions match TRBD2. The sample was blood. The CDR3 here is CASNREGGEQYF. The DNA for the CDR3 is TGTGCCAGCAACCGGGAGGGGGGCGAGCAGTACTTC.